A selection of T cell receptor beta chains follows, all from one sample in a study of graft-versus-host responses after intestinal transplantation. Only in-frame clones appear in the TCRdb table, and some are missing; sequencing was by immunoSEQ multiplex PCR. This table holds 80,000 to 95,000 clones, more than 85% found once. These receptors are not linked to any known antigen. Sequences were derived from unstimulated CD8+ T cells sorted from spleen or lymph node cells, sampled before intestinal transplant. The receptors were sampled from a human donor who received an intestinal transplant. Each CDR3 is given with its conserved first and last residue. A D gene is named only where the DNA matches it firmly. Clone size appears in some rows only: once, few, many, or a class for an expanded clone.

V	size	D	length	J	CDR3	DNA
TRBV4-3	-	TRBD2	16	TRBJ2-7	CASSHAGTSGSYEQYF	TGCGCCAGCAGCCATGCCGGGACTAGCGGCTCCTACGAGCAGTACTTC
TRBV7-8	-	TRBD2	16	TRBJ2-3	CASSLLAGGNTDTQYF	TGTGCCAGCAGCTTACTAGCGGGGGGGAACACAGATACGCAGTATTTT
TRBV27	-	TRBD2	15	TRBJ2-7	CASSRSGLAGNEQYF	TGTGCCAGCAGTCGATCGGGACTAGCGGGGAACGAGCAGTACTTC
TRBV12-1	-	-	18	TRBJ1-1	CASSFDLGAGRGGNEAFF	TGTGCCAGCAGCTTTGATCTGGGAGCGGGACGAGGGGGAAATGAAGCTTTCTTT
TRBV27	-	-	14	TRBJ1-5	CASSPWTENQPQHF	TGTGCCAGCAGTCCCTGGACAGAAAATCAGCCCCAGCATTTT
TRBV5-1	-	-	18	TRBJ2-7	CASSLEAGEGIDHYEQYF	TGCGCCAGCAGCTTGGAGGCAGGGGAGGGGATAGACCACTACGAGCAGTACTTC
TRBV7-9	-	-	11	TRBJ1-2	CASSPGSSGAF	TGTGCCAGCAGCCCCGGCAGTTCAGGCGCCTTC
TRBV29-1	-	TRBD2	16	TRBJ2-3	CSVEGYLAGAGDTQYF	TGCAGCGTTGAGGGGTACCTAGCGGGGGCAGGAGATACGCAGTATTTT
TRBV7-2	-	TRBD2	17	TRBJ2-3	CASSLGLAGGVTDTQYF	TGTGCCAGCAGCTTAGGACTAGCGGGGGGAGTGACAGATACGCAGTATTTT
TRBV27	few	-	13	TRBJ2-7	CASMGAVPYEQYF	TGTGCCAGCATGGGGGCGGTACCCTACGAGCAGTACTTC
TRBV5-6	few	TRBD1	13	TRBJ2-7	CASSGTGGYEQYF	TGTGCCAGCAGCGGGACAGGGGGCTACGAGCAGTACTTC
TRBV10-3	once	-	14	TRBJ2-2	CATHPGANTGELFF	TGTGCCACCCACCCGGGGGCGAACACCGGGGAGCTGTTTTTT
TRBV19	-	TRBD1	14	TRBJ1-1	CASSTTGGNTEAFF	TGTGCCAGTAGTACGACAGGGGGGAACACTGAAGCTTTCTTT
TRBV7-9	-	TRBD1	15	TRBJ1-1	CASSLGQGLDTEAFF	TGTGCCAGCAGCTTAGGACAGGGATTGGACACTGAAGCTTTCTTT
TRBV4-3	-	TRBD1	17	TRBJ2-2	CASSRAGTGDYTGELFF	TGCGCCAGCAGCCGAGCCGGGACAGGGGATTACACCGGGGAGCTGTTTTTT
TRBV7-2	-	TRBD2	17	TRBJ2-3	CASSLGLAGGPLGTQYF	TGTGCCAGCAGCTTAGGGCTGGCGGGGGGGCCATTAGGTACGCAGTATTTT
TRBV11-2	-	TRBD2	16	TRBJ2-2	CASSLDQAGRAGELFF	TGTGCCAGCAGCTTAGACCAGGCGGGGAGGGCCGGGGAGCTGTTTTTT
TRBV6-1	-	-	15	TRBJ2-2	CASSEWAQVSGELFF	TGTGCCAGCAGTGAATGGGCGCAGGTCTCCGGGGAGCTGTTTTTT
TRBV5-6	-	-	14	TRBJ1-3	CASSLARAGNTIYF	TGTGCCAGCAGCTTGGCCAGGGCTGGAAACACCATATATTTT
TRBV4-3	-	-	15	TRBJ1-2	CASSQDLGSLYGYTF	TGCGCCAGCAGCCAAGACTTGGGCAGCCTATATGGCTACACCTTC
TRBV1	-	-	20	TRBJ1-1	CTSSQERASRQGDGYTEAFF	TGCACCAGCAGCCAAGAGAGGGCCTCACGACAGGGGGATGGGTACACTGAAGCTTTCTTT
TRBV4-2	few	TRBD2	15	TRBJ2-2	CASSQEGLAGLELFF	TGTGCCAGCAGCCAAGAGGGACTAGCGGGGTTGGAGCTGTTTTTT
TRBV29-1	-	TRBD1	17	TRBJ2-1	CSVVDPGQGSSYNEQFF	TGCAGCGTTGTCGATCCGGGACAGGGATCCTCCTACAATGAGCAGTTCTTC
TRBV5-1	-	-	14	TRBJ1-2	CASRFRGGGNGYTF	TGCGCCAGCAGATTCAGAGGTGGAGGGAATGGCTACACCTTC
TRBV15	-	TRBD1	17	TRBJ2-3	CATSRDPKQGITDTQYF	TGTGCCACCAGCAGAGATCCGAAACAGGGGATAACAGATACGCAGTATTTT
TRBV6-4	-	-	12	TRBJ2-5	CASSTGKETQYF	TGTGCCAGCAGTACAGGGAAAGAGACCCAGTACTTC
TRBV2	few	-	14	TRBJ1-4	CASSGGRGDEKLFF	TGTGCCAGCAGTGGGGGGCGCGGAGATGAAAAACTGTTTTTT
TRBV2	-	TRBD2	17	TRBJ2-5	CASRGFWSGGPKETQYF	TGTGCCAGCAGGGGCTTCTGGAGCGGGGGGCCAAAAGAGACCCAGTACTTC